This is a list of T cell receptor beta chains from one sample in a study of vaccination and CD4 T cells after COVID-19. TCRdb processed the PCR reads anew with MiXCR; each CDR3 protein has one entry. Of around 37,000 distinct CDR3 sequences detected, about 34% appear once; the ten largest clones hold around 6.1%. Sample: CD4+ T cells from blood, taken about 7 months after SARS-CoV-2 vaccination. Receptor source: a human donor who had recovered from COVID-19. Each CDR3 is given with its conserved first and last residue. A D gene is named only where the DNA matches it firmly. The size entry is marked missing in some rows and otherwise reads once, few, many or a size class.

size: -
length: 14
D: -
V: TRBV4-1
J: TRBJ2-7
CDR3: CASSQNGNSYEQYF
DNA: TGCGCCAGCAGCCAAAATGGGAACAGCTACGAGCAGTACTTC

size: -
length: 15
D: TRBD2
V: TRBV7-2
J: TRBJ2-2
CDR3: CASSYIPSGTGELFF
DNA: TGTGCCAGCAGCTACATTCCTAGCGGAACCGGGGAGCTGTTTTTT

size: few
length: 16
D: -
V: TRBV10-2
J: TRBJ2-7
CDR3: CASRWGGQELVGEQYF
DNA: TGCGCCAGCAGGTGGGGTGGGCAGGAACTAGTAGGCGAGCAGTACTTC

size: -
length: 15
D: TRBD1
V: TRBV19
J: TRBJ2-1
CDR3: CASSLRDRAYNEQFF
DNA: TGTGCCAGTAGTCTCCGGGACAGGGCCTACAATGAGCAGTTCTTC

size: -
length: 13
D: -
V: TRBV12-3/TRBV12-4
J: TRBJ1-2
CDR3: CASSRGGDDGYTF
DNA: TGTGCCAGCAGCCGTGGGGGGGACGATGGCTACACCTTC

size: -
length: 12
D: -
V: TRBV20-1
J: TRBJ1-5
CDR3: CSASVWAKPQHF
DNA: TGCAGTGCTAGCGTGTGGGCTAAGCCCCAGCATTTT

size: -
length: 16
D: TRBD1
V: TRBV19
J: TRBJ1-6
CDR3: CATGQGVATDNSPLHF
DNA: TGTGCCACAGGACAGGGGGTAGCGACGGATAATTCACCCCTCCACTTT

size: -
length: 17
D: TRBD2
V: TRBV12-3/TRBV12-4
J: TRBJ2-1
CDR3: CASSPALLAGGYNEQFF
DNA: TGTGCCAGCAGCCCCGCCCTATTAGCGGGAGGTTATAATGAGCAGTTCTTC

size: -
length: 15
D: TRBD2
V: TRBV10-3
J: TRBJ2-5
CDR3: CAISEQGPSGSSQYF
DNA: TGTGCCATCAGTGAGCAGGGGCCTAGCGGGAGTTCCCAGTACTTC

size: -
length: 11
D: -
V: TRBV15
J: TRBJ2-2
CDR3: CATNRGWELFF
DNA: TGTGCCACCAACCGGGGCTGGGAGCTGTTTTTT

size: -
length: 17
D: -
V: TRBV20-1
J: TRBJ2-1
CDR3: CSASQTERRRMYNEQFF
DNA: TGCAGTGCTAGTCAAACAGAGCGGCGGAGGATGTACAATGAGCAGTTCTTC

size: -
length: 15
D: -
V: TRBV27
J: TRBJ1-4
CDR3: CASRPDFGELGKLFF
DNA: TGTGCCAGCAGACCAGACTTCGGGGAATTGGGAAAACTGTTTTTT

size: few
length: 14
D: TRBD2
V: TRBV20-1
J: TRBJ2-1
CDR3: CSARASGSWNEQFF
DNA: TGCAGTGCTAGGGCTAGCGGGAGTTGGAATGAGCAGTTCTTC

size: -
length: 17
D: TRBD2
V: TRBV7-9
J: TRBJ2-1
CDR3: CASSAQGGRLIWDEQFF
DNA: TGTGCCAGCAGCGCCCAGGGCGGGAGATTGATTTGGGATGAGCAGTTCTTC

size: few
length: 13
D: -
V: TRBV10-3
J: TRBJ1-2
CDR3: CAINGGPDYGYTF
DNA: TGTGCCATCAATGGGGGCCCGGACTATGGCTACACCTTC

size: few
length: 12
D: TRBD1
V: TRBV20-1
J: TRBJ1-2
CDR3: CSGLQGYYGYTF
DNA: TGCAGCGGACTACAGGGGTACTATGGCTACACCTTC

size: once
length: 17
D: TRBD2
V: TRBV28
J: TRBJ2-7
CDR3: CASRWTSGVSASYEQYF
DNA: TGTGCCAGCAGGTGGACTAGCGGGGTATCCGCTTCCTACGAGCAGTACTTC

size: -
length: 15
D: TRBD1
V: TRBV7-9
J: TRBJ1-4
CDR3: CASSSTDRGNEKLFF
DNA: TGTGCCAGCAGCTCAACCGACAGGGGGAATGAAAAACTGTTTTTT

size: -
length: 15
D: -
V: TRBV20-1
J: TRBJ2-1
CDR3: CSAIPAGVDYNEQFF
DNA: TGCAGTGCAATTCCCGCCGGCGTAGACTACAATGAGCAGTTCTTC

size: -
length: 16
D: TRBD1
V: TRBV30
J: TRBJ1-2
CDR3: CAWRGSGTGGLGGYTF
DNA: TGTGCCTGGAGGGGCTCCGGGACAGGGGGCTTGGGGGGCTACACCTTC

size: -
length: 14
D: -
V: TRBV28
J: TRBJ2-3
CDR3: CASSLERGTDTQYF
DNA: TGTGCCAGCAGTTTAGAGCGGGGCACAGATACGCAGTATTTT

size: -
length: 15
D: TRBD1
V: TRBV2
J: TRBJ2-5
CDR3: CASRRPGQGRKTQYF
DNA: TGTGCCAGCAGAAGGCCGGGACAGGGTCGAAAGACCCAGTACTTC

size: once
length: 15
D: -
V: TRBV6-1
J: TRBJ2-7
CDR3: CASRTGTPSSYEQYF
DNA: TGTGCCAGCAGGACCGGGACACCCAGCTCCTACGAGCAGTACTTC

size: few
length: 12
D: -
V: TRBV6-1
J: TRBJ2-3
CDR3: CASSDRTDTQYF
DNA: TGTGCCAGCAGTGACCGGACAGATACGCAGTATTTT

size: few
length: 13
D: -
V: TRBV19
J: TRBJ2-5
CDR3: CASRGLGKETQYF
DNA: TGTGCCAGTAGAGGGCTGGGTAAAGAGACCCAGTACTTC

size: few
length: 17
D: -
V: TRBV21-1
J: TRBJ2-3
CDR3: CASSSEGTSGRIDTQYF
DNA: TGTGCCAGCAGCTCCGAAGGTACTAGCGGGAGGATAGATACGCAGTATTTT

size: -
length: 15
D: -
V: TRBV6-1
J: TRBJ1-6
CDR3: CASSRATVLGSPLHF
DNA: TGTGCCAGCAGTAGAGCGACAGTCCTTGGTTCACCCCTCCACTTT

size: once
length: 15
D: -
V: TRBV27
J: TRBJ1-1
CDR3: CASTNGWGGGAEAFF
DNA: TGTGCCAGCACCAATGGCTGGGGGGGGGGCGCTGAAGCTTTCTTT

size: -
length: 17
D: TRBD2
V: TRBV18
J: TRBJ2-5
CDR3: CASSPGSSGISAETQYF
DNA: TGTGCCAGCTCACCAGGCTCTAGCGGGATCTCGGCAGAGACCCAGTACTTC

size: -
length: 16
D: -
V: TRBV6-1
J: TRBJ2-2
CDR3: CASSELGGRNTGELFF
DNA: TGTGCCAGCAGTGAATTGGGTGGGAGGAACACCGGGGAGCTGTTTTTT

size: -
length: 13
D: -
V: TRBV7-9
J: TRBJ1-5
CDR3: CASSLTGNQPQHF
DNA: TGTGCCAGCAGTTTGACAGGCAATCAGCCCCAGCATTTT

size: few
length: 13
D: -
V: TRBV7-3
J: TRBJ2-1
CDR3: CASSLTMGVEQFF
DNA: TGTGCCAGCAGCTTAACGATGGGGGTTGAGCAGTTCTTC

size: few
length: 16
D: TRBD1
V: TRBV30
J: TRBJ1-5
CDR3: CAWSVGTGHSNQPQHF
DNA: TGTGCCTGGAGTGTGGGGACAGGCCATAGCAATCAGCCCCAGCATTTT

size: -
length: 15
D: -
V: TRBV19
J: TRBJ1-5
CDR3: CASTPRQDLGQPQHF
DNA: TGTGCCAGTACCCCCCGACAGGATTTAGGTCAGCCCCAGCATTTT

size: few
length: 21
D: TRBD2
V: TRBV20-1
J: TRBJ2-1
CDR3: CSATPDRTRTSGSFGYNEQFF
DNA: TGCAGTGCGACTCCCGACAGGACCAGGACTAGCGGGAGTTTTGGCTACAATGAGCAGTTCTTC

size: -
length: 14
D: -
V: TRBV27
J: TRBJ1-1
CDR3: CASSLGVLHTEAFF
DNA: TGTGCCAGCAGTTTAGGGGTATTGCACACTGAAGCTTTCTTT

size: -
length: 19
D: -
V: TRBV24-1
J: TRBJ2-1
CDR3: CATSDPTITGAYSYNEQFF
DNA: TGTGCCACCAGTGATCCTACTATCACCGGGGCCTACTCCTACAATGAGCAGTTCTTC

size: -
length: 12
D: -
V: TRBV6-1
J: TRBJ2-3
CDR3: CAARWGTDTQYF
DNA: TGTGCGGCGAGGTGGGGGACAGATACGCAGTATTTT

size: -
length: 17
D: TRBD1
V: TRBV6-2/TRBV6-3
J: TRBJ1-1
CDR3: CASSWWFLGQGGTEAFF
DNA: TGTGCCAGCAGTTGGTGGTTTCTGGGACAGGGTGGGACTGAAGCTTTCTTT

size: -
length: 13
D: -
V: TRBV10-3
J: TRBJ1-3
CDR3: CAVGGNSGNTIYF
DNA: TGTGCCGTCGGGGGGAACTCTGGAAACACCATATATTTT

size: -
length: 14
D: -
V: TRBV7-6
J: TRBJ2-3
CDR3: CASAGTFNTDTQYF
DNA: TGTGCCAGCGCCGGGACTTTTAACACAGATACGCAGTATTTT

size: medium-sized
length: 15
D: -
V: TRBV28
J: TRBJ2-7
CDR3: CASSFLRTVVDEQYF
DNA: TGTGCCAGCAGTTTCCTCCGGACAGTCGTGGACGAGCAGTACTTC

size: -
length: 15
D: TRBD1
V: TRBV5-1
J: TRBJ1-1
CDR3: CASSTTGPGDTEAFF
DNA: TGCGCCAGCAGCACGACAGGGCCCGGGGACACTGAAGCTTTCTTT

size: -
length: 15
D: -
V: TRBV7-3
J: TRBJ1-1
CDR3: CASSPDRLTNTEAFF
DNA: TGTGCCAGCAGTCCCGACAGGTTAACCAACACTGAAGCTTTCTTT

size: -
length: 14
D: -
V: TRBV14
J: TRBJ1-1
CDR3: CASSHLVGVKGAFF
DNA: TGTGCCAGCAGCCACCTTGTGGGGGTTAAGGGAGCTTTCTTT

size: few
length: 16
D: TRBD1
V: TRBV19
J: TRBJ2-1
CDR3: CASSISGDSNYNEQFF
DNA: TGTGCCAGTAGTATTTCTGGGGACAGCAACTACAATGAGCAGTTCTTC

size: -
length: 13
D: -
V: TRBV28
J: TRBJ2-7
CDR3: CASSLRPSGEQYF
DNA: TGTGCCAGCAGTTTAAGGCCGTCCGGCGAGCAGTACTTC

size: few
length: 16
D: -
V: TRBV2
J: TRBJ1-1
CDR3: CATTKTPRTVNTEAFF
DNA: TGTGCCACCACGAAGACCCCTCGAACAGTGAACACTGAAGCTTTCTTT

size: once
length: 15
D: TRBD2
V: TRBV2
J: TRBJ2-4
CDR3: CASRASGLAKNIQYF
DNA: TGTGCCAGCAGGGCTAGCGGGCTAGCCAAAAACATTCAGTACTTC

size: -
length: 11
D: -
V: TRBV27
J: TRBJ2-7
CDR3: CASSWGDGQYF
DNA: TGTGCCAGCAGTTGGGGAGACGGGCAGTACTTC

size: -
length: 15
D: -
V: TRBV7-8
J: TRBJ1-5
CDR3: CASSLSVTVLQPQHF
DNA: TGTGCCAGCAGCTTATCCGTAACAGTTCTGCAGCCCCAGCATTTT

size: -
length: 15
D: -
V: TRBV4-1
J: TRBJ2-1
CDR3: CASSQGASSGNEQFF
DNA: TGCGCCAGCAGCCAAGGGGCTAGCTCGGGCAATGAGCAGTTCTTC